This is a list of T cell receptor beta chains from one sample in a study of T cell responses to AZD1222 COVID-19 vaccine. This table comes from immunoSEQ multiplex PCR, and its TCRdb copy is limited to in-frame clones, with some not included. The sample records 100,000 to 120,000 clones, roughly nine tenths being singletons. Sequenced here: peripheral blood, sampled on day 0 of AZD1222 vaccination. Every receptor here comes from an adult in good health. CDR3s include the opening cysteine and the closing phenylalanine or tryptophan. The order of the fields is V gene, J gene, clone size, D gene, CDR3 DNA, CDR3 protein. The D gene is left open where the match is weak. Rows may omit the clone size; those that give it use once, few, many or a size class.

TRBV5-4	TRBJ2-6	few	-	TGTGCCAGCAGCTTACCCCTCGGGGCCAACGTCCTGACTTTC	CASSLPLGANVLTF
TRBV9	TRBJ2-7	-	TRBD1	TGTGCCAGCAGCGTAGATGGACAGGAGCCGTTCTACGAGCAGTACTTC	CASSVDGQEPFYEQYF
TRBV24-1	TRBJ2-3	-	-	TGTGCCACCAGTGGTGAAAGCACAGATACGCAGTATTTT	CATSGESTDTQYF
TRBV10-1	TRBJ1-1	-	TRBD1	TGCGCCAGCAGTGAGGAACAGGGGGTTATGAACACTGAAGCTTTCTTT	CASSEEQGVMNTEAFF
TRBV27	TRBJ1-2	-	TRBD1	TGTGCCAGCTCCTTGAGGACAGGACCTTATGGCTACACCTTC	CASSLRTGPYGYTF
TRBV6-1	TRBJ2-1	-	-	TGTGCCAGCAGTGTAAAACAGGTATCCCCCCTCCTCTACAATGAGCAGTTCTTC	CASSVKQVSPLLYNEQFF
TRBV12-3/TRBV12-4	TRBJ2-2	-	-	TGTGCCAGCAGTTTCTGGGGCACCGGGGAGCTGTTTTTT	CASSFWGTGELFF
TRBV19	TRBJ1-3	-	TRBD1	TGTGCCAGTAGTATCCCCGGGACAGGGGAGAGAAACACCATATATTTT	CASSIPGTGERNTIYF
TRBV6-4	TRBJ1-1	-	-	TGTGCCAGCAGTGACTCGAGGCGTAGCCCCACTGAAGCTTTCTTT	CASSDSRRSPTEAFF
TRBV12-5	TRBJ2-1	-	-	TGTGCTAGTGGTTTGGTATTGGGTGATGAGCAGTTCTTC	CASGLVLGDEQFF
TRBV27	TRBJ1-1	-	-	TGTGCCAGCAGTTTATCCCCACCCGGGGGCACTGAAGCTTTCTTT	CASSLSPPGGTEAFF
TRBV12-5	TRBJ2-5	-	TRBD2	TGTGCTAGTGGTTTGGGGGGGACTAGCGGGAGGATCCAAGAGACCCAGTACTTC	CASGLGGTSGRIQETQYF
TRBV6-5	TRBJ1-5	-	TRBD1	TGTGCCAGCAGCCTCGTCAGGGGGGGAAATCAGCCCCAGCATTTT	CASSLVRGGNQPQHF
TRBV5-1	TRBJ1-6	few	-	TGCGCCAGCAGTTTCTATGGTTCACCCCTCCACTTT	CASSFYGSPLHF
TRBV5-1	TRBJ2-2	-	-	TGCGCCAGCAGACGACAGATCGAGAACACCGGGGAGCTGTTTTTT	CASRRQIENTGELFF
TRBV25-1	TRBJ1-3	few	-	TGTGCCAGCAGTGAATCTCCACAGGGCTACACCATATATTTT	CASSESPQGYTIYF
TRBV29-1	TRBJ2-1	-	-	TGCAGCGTTGAAGGCCAGGGCAATGAGCAGTTCTTC	CSVEGQGNEQFF
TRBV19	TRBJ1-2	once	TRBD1	TGTGCCAGTAACCGACAGGGATCTGCTAACTATGGCTACACCTTC	CASNRQGSANYGYTF
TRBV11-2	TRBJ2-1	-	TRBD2	TGTGCCAGCCGGGGGCGGCGGGAGGTAGGTGAGCAGTTCTTC	CASRGRREVGEQFF